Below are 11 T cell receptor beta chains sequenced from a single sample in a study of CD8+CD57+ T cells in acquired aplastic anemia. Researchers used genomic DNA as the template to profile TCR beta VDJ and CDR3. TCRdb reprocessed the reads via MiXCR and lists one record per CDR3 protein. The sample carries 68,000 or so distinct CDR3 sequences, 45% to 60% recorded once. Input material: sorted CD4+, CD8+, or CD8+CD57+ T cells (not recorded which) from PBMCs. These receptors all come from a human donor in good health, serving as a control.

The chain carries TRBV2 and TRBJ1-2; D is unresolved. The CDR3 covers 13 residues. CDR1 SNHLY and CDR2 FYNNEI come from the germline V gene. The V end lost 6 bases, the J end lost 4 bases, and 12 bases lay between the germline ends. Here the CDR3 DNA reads TGTGCCAGCAGGGGCGGAGGCATCTATGGCTACACCTTC. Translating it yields CASRGGGIYGYTF.

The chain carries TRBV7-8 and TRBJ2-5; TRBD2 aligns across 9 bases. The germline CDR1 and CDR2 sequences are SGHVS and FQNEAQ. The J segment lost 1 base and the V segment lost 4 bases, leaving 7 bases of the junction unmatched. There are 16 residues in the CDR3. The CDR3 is CASSSGSGGLQETQYF. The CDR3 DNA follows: TGTGCCAGCAGCTCGGGTAGCGGGGGCCTCCAAGAGACCCAGTACTTC.

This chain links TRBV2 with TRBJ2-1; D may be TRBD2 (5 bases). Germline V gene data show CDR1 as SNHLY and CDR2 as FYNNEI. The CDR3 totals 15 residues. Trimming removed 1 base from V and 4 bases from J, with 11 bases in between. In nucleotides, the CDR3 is TGTGCCAGCAGTGAAGGAGGGTTCCGTTACAATGAGCAGTTCTTC. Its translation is CASSEGGFRYNEQFF.

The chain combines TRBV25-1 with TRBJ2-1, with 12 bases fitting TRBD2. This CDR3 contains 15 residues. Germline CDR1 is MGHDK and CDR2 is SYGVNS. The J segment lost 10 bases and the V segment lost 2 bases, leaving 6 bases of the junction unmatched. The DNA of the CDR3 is TGTGCCAGCAGTGAAAACGGACTAGCGGGACCGGAGCAGTTCTTC. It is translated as CASSENGLAGPEQFF.

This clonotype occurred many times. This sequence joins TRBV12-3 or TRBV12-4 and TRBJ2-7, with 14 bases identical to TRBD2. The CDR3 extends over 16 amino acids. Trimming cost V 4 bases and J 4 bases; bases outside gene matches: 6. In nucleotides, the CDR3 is TGTGCCAGCAGTTCCTCCCGGACTAGCGGGGGGTACGAGCAGTACTTC. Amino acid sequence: CASSSSRTSGGYEQYF.

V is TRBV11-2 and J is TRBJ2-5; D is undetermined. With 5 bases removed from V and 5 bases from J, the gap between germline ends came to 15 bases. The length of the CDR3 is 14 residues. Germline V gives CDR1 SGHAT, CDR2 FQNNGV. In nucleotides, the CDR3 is TGTGCCAGCAGCGCGACTTCTTTGCAGGAGACCCAGTACTTC. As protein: CASSATSLQETQYF.

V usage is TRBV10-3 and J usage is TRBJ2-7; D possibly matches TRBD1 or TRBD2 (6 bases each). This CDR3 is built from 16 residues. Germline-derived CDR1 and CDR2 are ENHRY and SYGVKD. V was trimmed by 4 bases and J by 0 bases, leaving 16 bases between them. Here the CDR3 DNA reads TGTGCCATCAGTGGGGGGGCTGCGGATGGCTCCTACGAGCAGTACTTC. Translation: CAISGGAADGSYEQYF.

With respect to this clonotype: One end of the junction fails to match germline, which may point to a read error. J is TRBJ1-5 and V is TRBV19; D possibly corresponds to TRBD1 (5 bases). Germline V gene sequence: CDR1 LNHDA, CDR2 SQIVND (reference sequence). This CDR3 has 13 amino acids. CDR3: CASSVWTNQPLHF. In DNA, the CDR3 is TGTGCCAGTAGTGTCTGGACAAATCAGCCCCTGCATTTT.

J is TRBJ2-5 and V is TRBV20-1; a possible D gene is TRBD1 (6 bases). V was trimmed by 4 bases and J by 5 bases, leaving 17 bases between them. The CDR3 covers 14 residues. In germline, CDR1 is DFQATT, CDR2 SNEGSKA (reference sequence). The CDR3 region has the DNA TGCAGTGCTACGGATCAGGGTCAGGGGGAGACCCAGTACTTC. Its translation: CSATDQGQGETQYF.

The chain's CDR3 is CAWETGSGTEAFF. The CDR3 DNA reads TGTGCCTGGGAAACAGGGTCGGGGACTGAAGCTTTCTTT. The chain has TRBV30 and TRBJ1-1; possible D gene TRBD1, 6 bases. V was cut by 5 bases and J by 5 bases, with 15 bases left in between. The CDR3 has 13 amino acids. Germline CDR1 GTSNPN, CDR2 SVGIG (reference sequence).

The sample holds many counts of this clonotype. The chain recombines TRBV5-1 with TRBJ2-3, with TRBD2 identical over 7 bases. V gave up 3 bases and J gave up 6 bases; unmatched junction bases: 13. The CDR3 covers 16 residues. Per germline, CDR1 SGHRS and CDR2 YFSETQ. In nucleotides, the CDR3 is TGCGCCAGCAGCTCCCCCATCGGGACTATAATGGATACGCAGTATTTT. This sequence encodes CASSSPIGTIMDTQYF.